Listed below are T cell receptor beta chains from one sample, sequenced in a study of cytomegalovirus exposure and HLA in healthy donors. The table came from immunoSEQ multiplex PCR; TCRdb's copy has only in-frame clones and leaves some out. Of about 160,000 clones detected, 77% appear once; the ten largest clones hold more than 1.1%. The material sequenced was PBMCs. These TCRs come from a woman in her twenties or thirties in good health and CMV-seronegative. Both conserved end residues are part of each CDR3. The D gene is left open where the match is weak. Only part of the rows carry a size: once, few, many, or a class if the clone is expanded.

j_gene | d_gene | abundance | v_gene | CDR3aa | CDR3nt
TRBJ2-5 | - | - | TRBV5-1 | CASSLSGWETQYF | TGCGCCAGCAGCTTGAGCGGTTGGGAGACCCAGTACTTC
TRBJ1-1 | - | - | TRBV7-2 | CASSRGLSVMNTEAFF | TGTGCCAGCAGCCGCGGACTGTCGGTCATGAACACTGAAGCTTTCTTT
TRBJ1-2 | - | - | TRBV27 | CASSGAGRQYGYTF | TGTGCCAGCAGTGGGGCGGGACGGCAATATGGCTACACCTTC
TRBJ2-2 | - | few | TRBV6-6 | CASSYRAGTGAGELFF | TGTGCCAGCAGTTACAGGGCGGGGACTGGGGCCGGGGAGCTGTTTTTT
TRBJ1-6 | - | - | TRBV6-5 | CASHGGGLYNSPLHF | TGTGCCAGCCACGGGGGAGGCCTCTATAATTCACCCCTCCACTTT
TRBJ2-5 | - | - | TRBV28 | CASLLPGGHQETQYF | TGTGCCAGCCTCCTCCCAGGGGGGCACCAAGAGACCCAGTACTTC
TRBJ1-4 | TRBD1 | - | TRBV2 | CASSVQGARDEKLFF | TGTGCCAGCAGTGTACAGGGGGCGCGGGATGAAAAACTGTTTTTT
TRBJ2-5 | TRBD1 | - | TRBV5-1 | CASSPGTGGGETQYF | TGCGCCAGCAGCCCAGGGACAGGGGGGGGAGAGACCCAGTACTTC
TRBJ2-3 | TRBD2 | once | TRBV7-2 | CASSKGAGGQSDTQYF | TGTGCCAGCAGCAAGGGGGCGGGGGGGCAGTCAGATACGCAGTATTTT
TRBJ2-1 | - | - | TRBV19 | CASMGAHTNAKQRFF | TGTGCCAGTATGGGGGCCCACACTAATGCTAAGCAAAGGTTCTTC
TRBJ2-3 | TRBD2 | - | TRBV5-4 | CASSLERGPSDTQYF | TGTGCCAGCAGCTTGGAGCGGGGGCCATCAGATACGCAGTATTTT
TRBJ2-7 | - | few | TRBV19 | CASSPNDLTYEQYF | TGTGCCAGTAGTCCGAACGACTTAACCTACGAGCAGTACTTC
TRBJ1-1 | - | - | TRBV6-1 | CASSTSQIGNTEAFF | TGTGCCAGCAGTACCTCCCAGATTGGGAACACTGAAGCTTTCTTT
TRBJ2-7 | TRBD1 | - | TRBV14 | CASSRRTGTGDSYEQYF | TGTGCCAGCAGCCGGAGAACGGGGACAGGGGACTCCTACGAGCAGTACTTC
TRBJ1-1 | - | - | TRBV25-1 | CASSRGSGTEAFF | TGTGCCAGCAGTAGGGGCTCGGGCACTGAAGCTTTCTTT
TRBJ1-5 | TRBD1 | - | TRBV28 | CASSSPGQLYQPQHF | TGTGCCAGCAGTTCACCGGGACAGCTCTATCAGCCCCAGCATTTT
TRBJ2-2 | TRBD2 | few | TRBV5-4 | CASSLPPAGGKTGELFF | TGTGCCAGCAGCTTGCCACCAGCGGGGGGTAAAACCGGGGAGCTGTTTTTT
TRBJ2-6 | - | - | TRBV18 | CASSIVGSSGANVLTF | TGTGCCAGCTCAATAGTCGGGAGCTCTGGGGCCAACGTCCTGACTTTC
TRBJ1-1 | TRBD1 | - | TRBV18 | CASSPGQGATFF | TGTGCCAGCTCACCCGGACAGGGGGCAACTTTCTTT
TRBJ2-1 | TRBD1 | few | TRBV6-6 | CASSSRPGQGENEQFF | TGTGCCAGCAGTTCGAGACCGGGACAGGGAGAGAATGAGCAGTTCTTC
TRBJ2-3 | - | - | TRBV6-1 | CASSDWRDSAGDTQYF | TGTGCCAGCAGTGATTGGCGGGACAGTGCGGGAGATACGCAGTATTTT
TRBJ1-2 | - | - | TRBV19 | CASSGGALYGYTF | TGTGCCAGTAGTGGCGGGGCTCTCTATGGCTACACCTTC
TRBJ2-7 | - | - | TRBV7-2 | CASRRTGSYEQYF | TGTGCCAGCAGACGTACAGGGTCCTACGAGCAGTACTTC
TRBJ1-2 | - | - | TRBV18 | CASSPGATAYGYTF | TGTGCCAGCTCACCGGGGGCCACGGCCTATGGCTACACCTTC
TRBJ2-2 | - | - | TRBV10-2 | CASLGTGSSTGELFF | TGCGCCAGCTTAGGCACAGGGAGTAGCACCGGGGAGCTGTTTTTT
TRBJ2-7 | TRBD2 | once | TRBV5-6 | CASSLMRLGLGYEQYF | TGTGCCAGCAGCCTGATGAGGCTAGGACTAGGCTACGAGCAGTACTTC
TRBJ2-1 | - | - | TRBV5-4 | CASSFGGGASYNEQFF | TGTGCCAGCAGCTTTGGAGGGGGGGCCAGCTACAATGAGCAGTTCTTC
TRBJ2-3 | TRBD2 | few | TRBV5-1 | CASSLDGGGTDTQYF | TGCGCCAGCAGCTTGGATGGCGGGGGAACAGATACGCAGTATTTT
TRBJ2-5 | - | few | TRBV14 | CASSQIILMGSPRETQYF | TGTGCCAGCAGCCAAATTATTCTAATGGGGAGCCCCCGGGAGACCCAGTACTTC
TRBJ2-7 | TRBD2 | - | TRBV10-3 | CASGKGLATYEQYF | TGTGCCAGCGGGAAGGGACTAGCGACCTACGAGCAGTACTTC
TRBJ1-2 | TRBD1 | - | TRBV4-1 | CASRGAGGGYTF | TGCGCCAGCAGGGGCGCAGGGGGAGGCTACACCTTC